The rows below give T cell receptor beta chains drawn from one sample of a study of blood T cell repertoires in COVID-19. TCRdb keeps only in-frame clones here, not all; method: immunoSEQ multiplex PCR. The table includes around 300,000 clones, nearly 90% detected once. The specimen was peripheral blood. The source is a man aged 18 to 35 with active or convalescent COVID-19. CDR3s include the opening cysteine and the closing phenylalanine or tryptophan. Fields, in order: clone size, D gene, J gene, V gene, CDR3 protein, CDR3 DNA. The D gene is left open where the match is weak. The size of a clone is reported for some rows only, either as once, few or many, or as a class for expanded clones.

abundance: few
d_gene: NA
j_gene: TRBJ1-5
v_gene: TRBV6-5
CDR3aa: CASTRGRYSNQPQHF
CDR3nt: TGTGCCAGCACCAGGGGCCGGTATAGCAATCAGCCCCAGCATTTT

abundance: NA
d_gene: NA
j_gene: TRBJ2-1
v_gene: TRBV4-2
CDR3aa: CASSQDQGGYYNEQFF
CDR3nt: TGTGCCAGCAGCCAAGATCAGGGGGGTTACTACAATGAGCAGTTCTTC

abundance: NA
d_gene: TRBD2
j_gene: TRBJ2-5
v_gene: TRBV27
CDR3aa: CASMGPGGPGETQYF
CDR3nt: TGTGCCAGCATGGGGCCGGGGGGGCCTGGGGAGACCCAGTACTTC

abundance: NA
d_gene: NA
j_gene: TRBJ1-3
v_gene: TRBV10-3
CDR3aa: CAMRTDSGNTIYF
CDR3nt: TGTGCCATGAGGACAGACTCTGGAAACACCATATATTTT

abundance: NA
d_gene: NA
j_gene: TRBJ1-5
v_gene: TRBV12-3/TRBV12-4
CDR3aa: CASSPKTGQPQHF
CDR3nt: TGTGCCAGCAGCCCTAAGACAGGTCAGCCCCAGCATTTT

abundance: NA
d_gene: NA
j_gene: TRBJ2-4
v_gene: TRBV6-5
CDR3aa: CASSHPQGGNIQYF
CDR3nt: TGTGCCAGCAGCCACCCCCAGGGTGGGAACATTCAGTACTTC

abundance: NA
d_gene: TRBD1
j_gene: TRBJ1-1
v_gene: TRBV5-4
CDR3aa: CASSPGQMNTEAFF
CDR3nt: TGTGCCAGCAGTCCGGGACAGATGAACACTGAAGCTTTCTTT

abundance: NA
d_gene: TRBD2
j_gene: TRBJ2-1
v_gene: TRBV4-1
CDR3aa: CASTREGQNNEQFF
CDR3nt: TGCGCCAGCACAAGGGAGGGCCAGAACAATGAGCAGTTCTTC

abundance: NA
d_gene: NA
j_gene: TRBJ1-1
v_gene: TRBV5-4
CDR3aa: CASSLGGRDTEAFF
CDR3nt: TGTGCCAGCAGCTTGGGGGGGAGGGACACTGAAGCTTTCTTT

abundance: NA
d_gene: NA
j_gene: TRBJ2-3
v_gene: TRBV12-3/TRBV12-4
CDR3aa: CASSFLTDTQYF
CDR3nt: TGTGCCAGCAGTTTCCTCACAGATACGCAGTATTTT

abundance: NA
d_gene: TRBD1
j_gene: TRBJ2-7
v_gene: TRBV11-1
CDR3aa: CASSRQGDEQYF
CDR3nt: TGTGCCAGCAGTCGACAGGGGGACGAGCAGTACTTC

abundance: NA
d_gene: TRBD1
j_gene: TRBJ1-1
v_gene: TRBV6-1
CDR3aa: CASSEARGVVTEAFF
CDR3nt: TGTGCCAGCAGTGAGGCCAGGGGGGTGGTCACTGAAGCTTTCTTT

abundance: NA
d_gene: NA
j_gene: TRBJ1-2
v_gene: TRBV13
CDR3aa: CASSSLLGGNYGYTF
CDR3nt: TGTGCCAGCAGCTCTCTTTTAGGGGGAAACTATGGCTACACCTTC

abundance: NA
d_gene: NA
j_gene: TRBJ1-2
v_gene: TRBV29-1
CDR3aa: CSVERRGNGYTF
CDR3nt: TGCAGCGTTGAGAGGAGAGGCAATGGCTACACCTTC

abundance: NA
d_gene: TRBD1
j_gene: TRBJ1-6
v_gene: TRBV11-2
CDR3aa: CASSANRGWSPLHF
CDR3nt: TGTGCCAGCAGCGCCAACAGGGGTTGGTCACCCCTCCACTTT

abundance: NA
d_gene: TRBD1
j_gene: TRBJ2-5
v_gene: TRBV5-1
CDR3aa: CASSPTGWQETQYF
CDR3nt: TGCGCCAGCAGCCCGACAGGGTGGCAAGAGACCCAGTACTTC

abundance: NA
d_gene: TRBD1
j_gene: TRBJ2-7
v_gene: TRBV3-1/TRBV3-2
CDR3aa: CASSPGTGPYEQYF
CDR3nt: TGTGCCAGCAGCCCCGGGACAGGGCCCTACGAGCAGTACTTC

abundance: NA
d_gene: NA
j_gene: TRBJ1-4
v_gene: TRBV12-3/TRBV12-4
CDR3aa: CASSLARKLFF
CDR3nt: TGTGCCAGCAGTTTAGCCCGAAAACTGTTTTTT

abundance: NA
d_gene: NA
j_gene: TRBJ1-4
v_gene: TRBV18
CDR3aa: CASSPPSLNEKLFF
CDR3nt: TGTGCCAGCTCACCTCCGTCACTTAATGAAAAACTGTTTTTT

abundance: NA
d_gene: NA
j_gene: TRBJ1-4
v_gene: TRBV7-2
CDR3aa: CASSPKTQGGGEKLFF
CDR3nt: TGTGCCAGCAGCCCCAAGACCCAGGGAGGGGGTGAAAAACTGTTTTTT

abundance: few
d_gene: NA
j_gene: TRBJ1-1
v_gene: TRBV9
CDR3aa: CASSVVAGSNTEAFF
CDR3nt: TGTGCCAGCAGCGTAGTGGCAGGGTCTAACACTGAAGCTTTCTTT

abundance: once
d_gene: TRBD1
j_gene: TRBJ1-4
v_gene: TRBV6-2/TRBV6-3
CDR3aa: CASSAGGAGSEKLFF
CDR3nt: TGTGCCAGCAGTGCAGGGGGCGCTGGGAGTGAAAAACTGTTTTTT

abundance: NA
d_gene: TRBD2
j_gene: TRBJ2-1
v_gene: TRBV5-4
CDR3aa: CASSDRAGGLQFF
CDR3nt: TGTGCCAGCAGCGACAGAGCGGGGGGGCTGCAGTTCTTC

abundance: NA
d_gene: NA
j_gene: TRBJ1-5
v_gene: TRBV7-9
CDR3aa: CASSLSGNQPQHF
CDR3nt: TGTGCCAGCAGCTTATCGGGCAATCAGCCCCAGCATTTT

abundance: NA
d_gene: NA
j_gene: TRBJ1-5
v_gene: TRBV12-5
CDR3aa: CASGLVGARAQHF
CDR3nt: TGTGCTAGTGGTTTGGTAGGAGCTCGAGCCCAGCATTTT

abundance: few
d_gene: NA
j_gene: TRBJ1-2
v_gene: TRBV27
CDR3aa: CASSFSGRLNYGYTF
CDR3nt: TGTGCCAGCAGTTTTAGTGGCAGACTCAACTATGGCTACACCTTC

abundance: NA
d_gene: TRBD1
j_gene: TRBJ2-2
v_gene: TRBV19
CDR3aa: CASTPGTGLVGELFF
CDR3nt: TGTGCCAGTACTCCCGGGACAGGGCTTGTCGGGGAGCTGTTTTTT

abundance: NA
d_gene: TRBD1
j_gene: TRBJ1-2
v_gene: TRBV4-1
CDR3aa: CASSQEYGQGYNGYTF
CDR3nt: TGCGCCAGCAGCCAAGAATACGGACAGGGATATAATGGCTACACCTTC

abundance: NA
d_gene: NA
j_gene: TRBJ1-3
v_gene: TRBV9
CDR3aa: CASSAYGGLGNTIYF
CDR3nt: TGTGCCAGCAGCGCCTATGGGGGGTTAGGAAACACCATATATTTT

abundance: NA
d_gene: NA
j_gene: TRBJ2-4
v_gene: TRBV4-1
CDR3aa: CASSVRGGSYSIQYF
CDR3nt: TGCGCCAGCAGCGTCCGGGGTGGGAGTTATAGCATTCAGTACTTC

abundance: NA
d_gene: NA
j_gene: TRBJ2-7
v_gene: TRBV16
CDR3aa: CASSQSTGSQQYF
CDR3nt: TGTGCCAGCAGCCAATCAACCGGGTCTCAGCAGTACTTC

abundance: NA
d_gene: NA
j_gene: TRBJ1-5
v_gene: TRBV7-9
CDR3aa: CASSLRASNQPQHF
CDR3nt: TGTGCCAGCAGCTTAAGAGCTAGCAATCAGCCCCAGCATTTT

abundance: NA
d_gene: NA
j_gene: TRBJ2-3
v_gene: TRBV18
CDR3aa: CASSPPGADTQYF
CDR3nt: TGTGCCAGCTCACCCCCGGGAGCAGATACGCAGTATTTT

abundance: NA
d_gene: TRBD1
j_gene: TRBJ1-2
v_gene: TRBV12-5
CDR3aa: CASGLTGGRLYGYTF
CDR3nt: TGTGCTAGTGGTTTAACAGGGGGCCGGCTCTATGGCTACACCTTC

abundance: few
d_gene: TRBD1
j_gene: TRBJ2-2
v_gene: TRBV2
CDR3aa: CASSPGGWGTNTGELFF
CDR3nt: TGTGCCAGCAGTCCAGGGGGCTGGGGCACGAACACCGGGGAGCTGTTTTTT

abundance: NA
d_gene: NA
j_gene: TRBJ2-7
v_gene: TRBV27
CDR3aa: CASSSYYEQYF
CDR3nt: TGTGCCAGCAGTTCGTACTACGAGCAGTACTTC

abundance: once
d_gene: NA
j_gene: TRBJ1-2
v_gene: TRBV12-3/TRBV12-4
CDR3aa: CAVRGIYGYTF
CDR3nt: TGTGCCGTAAGGGGCATATATGGCTACACCTTC

abundance: once
d_gene: NA
j_gene: TRBJ1-4
v_gene: TRBV6-2/TRBV6-3
CDR3aa: CASSPPGGTNEKLFF
CDR3nt: TGTGCCAGCAGCCCCCCGGGGGGCACTAATGAAAAACTGTTTTTT

abundance: NA
d_gene: NA
j_gene: TRBJ1-5
v_gene: TRBV13
CDR3aa: CASSHWGPNQPQHF
CDR3nt: TGTGCCAGCAGCCATTGGGGGCCCAATCAGCCCCAGCATTTT

abundance: once
d_gene: NA
j_gene: TRBJ2-6
v_gene: TRBV27
CDR3aa: CASSMTGPGANVLTF
CDR3nt: TGTGCCAGCAGCATGACAGGACCTGGGGCCAACGTCCTGACTTTC

abundance: NA
d_gene: NA
j_gene: TRBJ1-5
v_gene: TRBV12-3/TRBV12-4
CDR3aa: CASSLASRQPQHF
CDR3nt: TGTGCCAGCAGTTTGGCCTCCAGACAGCCCCAGCATTTT

abundance: NA
d_gene: TRBD2
j_gene: TRBJ2-3
v_gene: TRBV12-3/TRBV12-4
CDR3aa: CASTLGLAMQYF
CDR3nt: TGTGCCAGCACCTTGGGACTAGCGATGCAGTATTTT

abundance: NA
d_gene: NA
j_gene: TRBJ2-3
v_gene: TRBV3-1/TRBV3-2
CDR3aa: CASSPGSNTQYF
CDR3nt: TGTGCCAGCAGCCCGGGTAGTAATACGCAGTATTTT

abundance: NA
d_gene: TRBD1
j_gene: TRBJ1-2
v_gene: TRBV12-5
CDR3aa: CASGSLPDREDYGYTF
CDR3nt: TGTGCTAGTGGTTCCTTACCGGACAGGGAGGACTATGGCTACACCTTC

abundance: NA
d_gene: NA
j_gene: TRBJ2-7
v_gene: TRBV18
CDR3aa: CASSPTYPEAEQYF
CDR3nt: TGTGCCAGCTCACCCACGTACCCCGAGGCCGAGCAGTACTTC

abundance: NA
d_gene: NA
j_gene: TRBJ1-3
v_gene: TRBV27
CDR3aa: CASGELGSGNTIYF
CDR3nt: TGTGCCAGTGGGGAGCTAGGGTCTGGAAACACCATATATTTT

abundance: NA
d_gene: NA
j_gene: TRBJ1-1
v_gene: TRBV15
CDR3aa: CATSRVYREEEAFF
CDR3nt: TGTGCCACCAGCAGAGTCTACAGGGAAGAAGAAGCTTTCTTT

abundance: NA
d_gene: TRBD2
j_gene: TRBJ2-3
v_gene: TRBV4-3
CDR3aa: CASSQIGGAKADTQYF
CDR3nt: TGCGCCAGCAGCCAGATCGGGGGGGCCAAGGCAGATACGCAGTATTTT

abundance: NA
d_gene: TRBD2
j_gene: TRBJ2-5
v_gene: TRBV7-9
CDR3aa: CASSLFAGGPETQYF
CDR3nt: TGTGCCAGCAGCTTATTCGCGGGGGGGCCAGAGACCCAGTACTTC